This entry concerns a single T cell receptor beta chain. PCR amplification relied on 60 Vbeta primers (plus 13 Jbeta primers). Sequencing was performed with immunoSEQ multiplex PCR; in TCRdb, only in-frame clones are kept and a portion is missing. The profile shows around 91,000 clones, around nine tenths of them singletons. This entry comes from a study of cytomegalovirus exposure and HLA in healthy donors. Trimming took 6 bases from V and 9 from J, leaving 14 bases between them. CDR1 and CDR2 (germline): SNHLY, FYNNEI. The CDR3 runs to 12 residues. Sequencing was carried out using PBMCs. J is TRBJ2-5 and V is TRBV2; the D is unclear. The TCR comes from a man aged 30 to 45 in good health and CMV-seropositive. The CDR3 here is CASSGGYFAQYF. The CDR3 bases are TGTGCCAGCAGCGGCGGATATTTTGCCCAGTACTTC.